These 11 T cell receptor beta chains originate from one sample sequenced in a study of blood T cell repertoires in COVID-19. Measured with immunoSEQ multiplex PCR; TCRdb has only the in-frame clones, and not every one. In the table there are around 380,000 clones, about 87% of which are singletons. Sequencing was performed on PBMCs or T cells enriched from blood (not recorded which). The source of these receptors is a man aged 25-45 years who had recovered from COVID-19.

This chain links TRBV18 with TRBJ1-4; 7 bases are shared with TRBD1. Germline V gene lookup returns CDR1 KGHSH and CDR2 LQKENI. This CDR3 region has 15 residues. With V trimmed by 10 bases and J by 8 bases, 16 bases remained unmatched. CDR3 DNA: TGTGCCATACTCACCATAGAACAGGGACAGGAAAAACTGTTTTTT. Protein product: CAILTIEQGQEKLFF.

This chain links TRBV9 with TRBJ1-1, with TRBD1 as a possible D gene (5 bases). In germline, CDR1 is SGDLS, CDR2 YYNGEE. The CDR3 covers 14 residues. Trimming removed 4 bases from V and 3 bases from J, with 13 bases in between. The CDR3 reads CASSPPSGHTEAFF. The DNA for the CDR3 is TGTGCCAGCAGCCCCCCTTCAGGGCACACTGAAGCTTTCTTT.

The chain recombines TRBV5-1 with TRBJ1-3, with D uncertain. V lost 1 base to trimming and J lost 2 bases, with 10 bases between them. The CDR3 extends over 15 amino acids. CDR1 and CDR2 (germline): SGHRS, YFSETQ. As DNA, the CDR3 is TGCGCCAGCAGCTTGAACGCGGTGGCTGGAAACACCATATATTTT. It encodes CASSLNAVAGNTIYF.

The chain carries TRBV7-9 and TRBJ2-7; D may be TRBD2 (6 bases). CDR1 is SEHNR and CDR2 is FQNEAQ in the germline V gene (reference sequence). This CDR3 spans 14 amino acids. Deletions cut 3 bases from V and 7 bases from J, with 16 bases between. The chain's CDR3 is CASSFRTGAWEQYF. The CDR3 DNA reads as TGTGCCAGCAGCTTTCGGACGGGAGCATGGGAGCAGTACTTC.

The CDR3 nucleotides are TGTGCCAGCATCCCCGGGACAGGGGGCTTAGCCTATGGCTACACCTTC. As protein: CASIPGTGGLAYGYTF. This chain uses TRBV6-6 with TRBJ1-2; TRBD1 aligns across 12 bases. Germline lookup yields CDR1 MNHNY and CDR2 SVGAGI (reference sequence). Germline trimming cut 7 bases from V and 4 bases from J; bases unmatched to any gene: 10. This CDR3 is 16 amino acids long.

The CDR3 region is CASSPSERPLYGYTF. The CDR3 DNA reads TGTGCCAGCAGTCCGTCGGAGCGACCACTGTATGGCTACACCTTC. The chain carries TRBV27 and TRBJ1-2; D gene ambiguous. Germline V gene data show CDR1 as MNHEY and CDR2 as SMNVEV (reference sequence). The CDR3 length is 15 residues. Trimming left V 5 bases short and J 5 bases short, with 18 bases between.

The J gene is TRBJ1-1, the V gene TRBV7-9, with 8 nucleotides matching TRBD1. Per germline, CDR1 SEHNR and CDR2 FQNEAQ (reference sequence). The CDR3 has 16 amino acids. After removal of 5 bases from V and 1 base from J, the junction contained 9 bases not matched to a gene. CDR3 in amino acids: CASSLRQTGANTEAFF. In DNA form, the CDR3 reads TGTGCCAGCAGCCTTAGGCAGACAGGGGCGAACACTGAAGCTTTCTTT.

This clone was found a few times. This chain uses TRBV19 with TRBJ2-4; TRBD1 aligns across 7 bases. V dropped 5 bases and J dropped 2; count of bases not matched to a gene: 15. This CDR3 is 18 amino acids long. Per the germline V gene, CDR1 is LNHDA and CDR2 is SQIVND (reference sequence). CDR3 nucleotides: TGTGCCAGTAGTTTTTTGTTGTCGGGACAGTCGACCAAAAACATTCAGTACTTC. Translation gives CASSFLLSGQSTKNIQYF.

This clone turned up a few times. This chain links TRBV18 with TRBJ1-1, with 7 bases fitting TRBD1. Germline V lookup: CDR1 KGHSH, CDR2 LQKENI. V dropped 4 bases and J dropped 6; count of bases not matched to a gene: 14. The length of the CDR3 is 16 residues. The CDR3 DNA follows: TGTGCCAGCTCACGGGCCGGGCCCTCTGGACAGGCTGAAGCTTTCTTT. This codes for CASSRAGPSGQAEAFF. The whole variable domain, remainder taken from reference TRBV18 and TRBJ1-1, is NAGVMQNPRHLVRRRGQEARLRCSPMKGHSHVYWYRQLPEEGLKFMVYLQKENIIDESGMPKERFSAEFPKEGPSILRIQQVVRGDSAAYFCASSRAGPSGQAEAFFGQGTRLTVV.

CDR3 sequence (DNA): TGCAGCGTCTCCCTGACCGGGGAGCTGTTTTTT. Translating it yields CSVSLTGELFF. V and J are TRBV29-1 and TRBJ2-2; the D is unclear. Germline V gives CDR1 SQVTM, CDR2 ANQGSEA. With 6 bases removed from V and 5 bases from J, the gap between germline ends came to 7 bases. The CDR3 extends over 11 amino acids.

The CDR3 DNA is TGTGCCAGCAGCTCCCCAGGGTCCGGATACGAGCAGTACTTC. Its protein is CASSSPGSGYEQYF. V usage is TRBV7-9 and J usage is TRBJ2-7; TRBD1 is a possible D gene (5 bases). The CDR3 contains 14 residues. Germline CDR1 SEHNR, CDR2 FQNEAQ (reference sequence). V was trimmed by 4 bases and J by 4 bases, leaving 14 bases between them.